This T cell receptor (beta chain) was sequenced in a study of T cell responses to AZD1222 COVID-19 vaccine. Sequencing used immunoSEQ multiplex PCR; TCRdb keeps in-frame clones, though not all of them. Altogether 150,000 to 200,000 clones are present, 88% being singletons, with the ten largest covering about 25%. The CDR3 runs to 14 residues. CDR1 is MNHEY, CDR2 SMNVEV, per germline (reference sequence). V gave up 2 bases and J gave up 5 bases, with 13 bases separating them. The clonotype originates from an adult who received the AZD1222 COVID-19 vaccine. The chain carries TRBV27 and TRBJ2-7; tentatively, D is TRBD1 (5 bases). Sample: peripheral blood, taken 28 days after the second AZD1222 dose. The CDR3 spells CASSLEGAGDEQYF. CDR3 DNA: TGTGCCAGCAGTTTAGAAGGGGCCGGAGACGAGCAGTACTTC.